Sequencing of this T cell receptor beta chain was carried out in a study of cytomegalovirus exposure and HLA in healthy donors. Primers: 60 Vbeta forward and 13 Jbeta reverse. Profiled with immunoSEQ multiplex PCR; TCRdb holds only in-frame clones, not every one. The profile shows fewer than 200,000 clones, 70% to 90% of them singletons. CDR1 and CDR2 (germline): MNHNS, SASEGT. There are 12 residues in the CDR3. V was cut by 4 bases and J by 5 bases, with 8 bases left in between. The rearrangement joins TRBV6-1 to TRBJ2-5, with a weak D call TRBD2 (6 bases). The receptor comes from a woman under 40 in good health and CMV-seronegative. Input material: PBMCs. As DNA, the CDR3 is TGTGCCAGCAGTGGGGCGGGGGAGACCCAGTACTTC. Its translation: CASSGAGETQYF.